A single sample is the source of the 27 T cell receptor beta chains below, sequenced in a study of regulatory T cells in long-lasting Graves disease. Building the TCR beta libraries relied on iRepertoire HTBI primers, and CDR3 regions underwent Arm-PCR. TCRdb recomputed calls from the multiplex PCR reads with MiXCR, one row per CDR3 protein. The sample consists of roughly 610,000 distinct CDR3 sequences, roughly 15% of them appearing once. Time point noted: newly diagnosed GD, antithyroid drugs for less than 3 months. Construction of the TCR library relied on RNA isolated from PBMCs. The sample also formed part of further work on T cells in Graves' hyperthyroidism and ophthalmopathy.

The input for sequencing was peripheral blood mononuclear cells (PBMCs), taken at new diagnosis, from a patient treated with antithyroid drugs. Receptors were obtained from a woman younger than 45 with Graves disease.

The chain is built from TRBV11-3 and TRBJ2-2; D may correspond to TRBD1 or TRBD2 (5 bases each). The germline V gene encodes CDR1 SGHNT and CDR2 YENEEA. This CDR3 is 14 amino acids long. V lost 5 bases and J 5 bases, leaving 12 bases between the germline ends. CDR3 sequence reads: CASSRARGTGELFF. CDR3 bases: TGTGCCAGCAGCCGAGCGAGGGGAACCGGGGAGCTGTTTTTT.

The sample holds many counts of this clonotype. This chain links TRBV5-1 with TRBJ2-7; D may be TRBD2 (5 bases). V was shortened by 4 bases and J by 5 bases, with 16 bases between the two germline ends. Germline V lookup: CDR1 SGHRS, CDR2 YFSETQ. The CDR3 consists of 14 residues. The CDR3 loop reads CASSRILIGDEQYF. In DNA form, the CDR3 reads TGCGCCAGCAGCCGGATCCTGATCGGGGACGAGCAGTACTTC.

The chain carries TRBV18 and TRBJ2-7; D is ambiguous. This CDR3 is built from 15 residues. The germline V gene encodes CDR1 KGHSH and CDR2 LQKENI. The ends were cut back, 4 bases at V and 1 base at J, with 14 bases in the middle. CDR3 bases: TGTGCCAGCTCACTCATTGAGCGAACGTCCTACGAGCAGTACTTC. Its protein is CASSLIERTSYEQYF. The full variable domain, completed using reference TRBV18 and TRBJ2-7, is NAGVMQNPRHLVRRRGQEARLRCSPMKGHSHVYWYRQLPEEGLKFMVYLQKENIIDESGMPKERFSAEFPKEGPSILRIQQVVRGDSAAYFCASSLIERTSYEQYFGPGTRLTVT.

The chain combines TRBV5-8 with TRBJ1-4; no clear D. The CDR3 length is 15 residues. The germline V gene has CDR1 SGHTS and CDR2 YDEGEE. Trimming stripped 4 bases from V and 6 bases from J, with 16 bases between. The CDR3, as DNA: TGTGCCAGCAGCGGGGAGGCCGCCCCCGATGAAAAACTGTTTTTT. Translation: CASSGEAAPDEKLFF.

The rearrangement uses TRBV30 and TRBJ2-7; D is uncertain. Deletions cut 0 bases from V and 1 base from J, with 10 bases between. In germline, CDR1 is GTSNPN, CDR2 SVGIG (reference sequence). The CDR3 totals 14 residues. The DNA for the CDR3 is TGTGCCTGGAGTGTAGGAGACATGTCCTACGAGCAGTACTTC. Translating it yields CAWSVGDMSYEQYF.

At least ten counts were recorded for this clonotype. The CDR3 is CASSWEPGQGSYEQYF. As DNA, the CDR3 is TGTGCCAGCAGCTGGGAGCCGGGACAGGGAAGCTACGAGCAGTACTTC. The chain carries TRBV7-2 and TRBJ2-7; TRBD1 matches at 9 bases. The V gene's germline CDR1 is SGHTA and CDR2 FQGNSA. The CDR3 extends over 16 amino acids. J lost 3 bases, V lost 4 bases, and 10 bases had no gene match.

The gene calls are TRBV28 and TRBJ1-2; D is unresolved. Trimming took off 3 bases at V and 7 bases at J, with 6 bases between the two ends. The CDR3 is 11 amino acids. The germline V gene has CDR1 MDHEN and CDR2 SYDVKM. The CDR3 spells CASSFVGGYTF. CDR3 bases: TGTGCCAGCAGTTTCGTAGGTGGCTACACCTTC.

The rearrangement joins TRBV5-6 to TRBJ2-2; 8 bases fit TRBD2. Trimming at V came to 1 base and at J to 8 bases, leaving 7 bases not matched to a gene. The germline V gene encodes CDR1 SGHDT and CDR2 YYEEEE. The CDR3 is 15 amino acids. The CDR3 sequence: CASSLLREVGGELFF. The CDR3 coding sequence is TGTGCCAGCAGCTTGTTGCGGGAGGTCGGTGGGGAGCTGTTTTTT.

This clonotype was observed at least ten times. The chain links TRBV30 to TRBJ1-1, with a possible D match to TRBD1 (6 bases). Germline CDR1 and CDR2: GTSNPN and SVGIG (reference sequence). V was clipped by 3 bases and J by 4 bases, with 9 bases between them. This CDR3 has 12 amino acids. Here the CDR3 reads CAWRTGRTEAFF. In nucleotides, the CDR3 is TGTGCCTGGAGGACAGGACGCACTGAAGCTTTCTTT.

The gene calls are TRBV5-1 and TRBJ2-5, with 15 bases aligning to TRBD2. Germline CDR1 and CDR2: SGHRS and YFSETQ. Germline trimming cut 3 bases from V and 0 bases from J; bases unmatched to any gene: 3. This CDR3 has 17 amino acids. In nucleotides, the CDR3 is TGCGCCAGCAGCTCCGGACTAGCGGGAGGGGACCAAGAGACCCAGTACTTC. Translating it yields CASSSGLAGGDQETQYF.

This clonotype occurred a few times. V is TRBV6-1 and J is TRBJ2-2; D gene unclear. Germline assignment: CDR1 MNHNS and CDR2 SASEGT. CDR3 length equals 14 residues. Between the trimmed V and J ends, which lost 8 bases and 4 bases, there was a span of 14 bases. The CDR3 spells CASGPLRITGELFF. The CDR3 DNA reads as TGTGCCAGCGGGCCCCTCAGGATCACCGGGGAGCTGTTTTTT.

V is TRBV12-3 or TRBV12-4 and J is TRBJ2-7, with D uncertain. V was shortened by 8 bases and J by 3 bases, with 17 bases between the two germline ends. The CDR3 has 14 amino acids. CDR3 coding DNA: TGTGCCAGCGCTTTGCCAGGTGCCTTCTACGAGCAGTACTTC. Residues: CASALPGAFYEQYF.

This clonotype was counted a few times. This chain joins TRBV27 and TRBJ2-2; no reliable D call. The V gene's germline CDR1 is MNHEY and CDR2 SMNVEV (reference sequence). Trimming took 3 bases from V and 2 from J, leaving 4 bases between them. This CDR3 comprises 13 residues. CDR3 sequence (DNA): TGTGCCAGCAGTTTTTATAACACCGGGGAGCTGTTTTTT. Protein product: CASSFYNTGELFF.

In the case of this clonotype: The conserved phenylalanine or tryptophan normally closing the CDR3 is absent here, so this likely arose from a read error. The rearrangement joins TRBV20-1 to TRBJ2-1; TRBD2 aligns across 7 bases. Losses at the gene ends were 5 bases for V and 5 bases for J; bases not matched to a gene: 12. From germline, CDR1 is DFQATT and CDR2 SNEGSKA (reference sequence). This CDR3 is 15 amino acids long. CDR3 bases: TGCAGTGCTTTAACTGGGCTAGCGGATAACAATGAGCAGTTCCTC. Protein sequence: CSALTGLADNNEQFL.

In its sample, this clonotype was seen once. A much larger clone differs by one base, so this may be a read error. CDR3 in amino acids: CASSLQTGKGYGYTF. Here the CDR3 DNA reads TGTGCCAGCAGCCTTCAGACAGGGAAAGGATATGGCTACACCTTC. V usage is TRBV3-1 and J usage is TRBJ1-2; 7 bases map to TRBD1. The CDR3 sequence is 15 residues long. Germline V gene data show CDR1 as LGHDT and CDR2 as YNNKEL (reference sequence). J gave up 5 bases and V 4 bases, and 10 bases lay outside the gene matches.

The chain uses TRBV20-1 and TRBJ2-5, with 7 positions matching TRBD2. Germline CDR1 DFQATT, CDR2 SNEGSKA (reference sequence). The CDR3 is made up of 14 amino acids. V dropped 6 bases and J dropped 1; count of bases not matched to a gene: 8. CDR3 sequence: CSAHFGGSQETQYF. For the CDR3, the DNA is TGCAGTGCGCATTTTGGCGGGAGCCAAGAGACCCAGTACTTC.

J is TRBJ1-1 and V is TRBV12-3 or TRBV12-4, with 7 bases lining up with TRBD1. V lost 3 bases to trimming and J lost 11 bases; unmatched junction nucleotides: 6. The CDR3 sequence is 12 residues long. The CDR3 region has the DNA TGTGCCAGCAGTTTCGAGGGGGCGCGGGCTTTCTTT. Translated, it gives CASSFEGARAFF.

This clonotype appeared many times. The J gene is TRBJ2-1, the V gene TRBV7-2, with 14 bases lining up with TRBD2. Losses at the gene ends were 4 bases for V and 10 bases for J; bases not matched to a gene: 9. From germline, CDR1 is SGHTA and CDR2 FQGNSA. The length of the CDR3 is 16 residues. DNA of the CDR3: TGTGCCAGCAGCTCTCCCGGGACTAGCGGGAGTTTAGAGCAGTTCTTC. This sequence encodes CASSSPGTSGSLEQFF.

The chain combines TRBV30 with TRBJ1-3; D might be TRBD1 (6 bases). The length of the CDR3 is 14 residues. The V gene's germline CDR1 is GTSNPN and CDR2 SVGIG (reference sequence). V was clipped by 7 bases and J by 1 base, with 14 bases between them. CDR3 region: CAFKRGRSGNTIYF. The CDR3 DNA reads TGTGCCTTTAAGAGGGGGAGATCTGGAAACACCATATATTTT.

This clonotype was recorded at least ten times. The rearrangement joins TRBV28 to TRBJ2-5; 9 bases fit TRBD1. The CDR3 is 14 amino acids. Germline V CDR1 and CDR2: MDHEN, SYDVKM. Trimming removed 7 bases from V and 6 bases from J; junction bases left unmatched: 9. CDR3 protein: CASTQTGGIKTQYF. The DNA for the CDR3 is TGTGCCAGCACCCAGACAGGGGGGATAAAGACCCAGTACTTC.

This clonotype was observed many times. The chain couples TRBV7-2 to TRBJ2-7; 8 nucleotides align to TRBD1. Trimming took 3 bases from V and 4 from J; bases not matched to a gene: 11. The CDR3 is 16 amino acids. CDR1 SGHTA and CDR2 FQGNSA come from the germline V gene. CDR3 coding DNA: TGTGCCAGCAGCTTTCTTGCAGGACAGGGCGGGTACGAGCAGTACTTC. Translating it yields CASSFLAGQGGYEQYF.

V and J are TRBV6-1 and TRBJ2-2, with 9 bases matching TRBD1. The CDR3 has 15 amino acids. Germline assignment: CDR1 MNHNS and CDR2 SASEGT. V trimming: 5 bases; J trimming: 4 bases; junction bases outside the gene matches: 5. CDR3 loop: CASSIGTGPTGELFF. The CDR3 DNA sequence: TGTGCCAGCAGTATAGGGACAGGGCCCACCGGGGAGCTGTTTTTT.

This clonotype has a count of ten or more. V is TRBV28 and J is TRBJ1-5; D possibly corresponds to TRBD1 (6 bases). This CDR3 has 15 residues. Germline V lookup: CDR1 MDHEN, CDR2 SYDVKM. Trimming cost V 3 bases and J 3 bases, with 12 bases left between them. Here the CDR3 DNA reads TGTGCCAGCAGTTTGGCAGGGGCCTACAATCAGCCCCAGCATTTT. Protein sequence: CASSLAGAYNQPQHF. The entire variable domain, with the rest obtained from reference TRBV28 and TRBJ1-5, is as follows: DVKVTQSSRYLVKRTGEKVFLECVQDMDHENMFWYRQDPGLGLRLIYFSYDVKMKEKGDIPEGYSVSREKKERFSLILESASTNQTSMYLCASSLAGAYNQPQHFGDGTRLSIL.

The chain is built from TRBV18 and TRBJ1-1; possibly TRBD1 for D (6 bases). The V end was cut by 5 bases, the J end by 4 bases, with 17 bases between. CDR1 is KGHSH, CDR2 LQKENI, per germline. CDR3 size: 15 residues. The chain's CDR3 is CASSTNRESVTEAFF. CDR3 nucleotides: TGTGCCAGCTCAACTAACAGGGAGTCGGTCACTGAAGCTTTCTTT. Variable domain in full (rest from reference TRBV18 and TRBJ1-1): NAGVMQNPRHLVRRRGQEARLRCSPMKGHSHVYWYRQLPEEGLKFMVYLQKENIIDESGMPKERFSAEFPKEGPSILRIQQVVRGDSAAYFCASSTNRESVTEAFFGQGTRLTVV.

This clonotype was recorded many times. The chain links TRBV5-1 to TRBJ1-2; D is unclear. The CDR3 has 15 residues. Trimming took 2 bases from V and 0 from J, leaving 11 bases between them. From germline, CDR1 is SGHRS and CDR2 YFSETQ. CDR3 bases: TGCGCCAGCAGCTTAGGACGGAGAACTAACTATGGCTACACCTTC. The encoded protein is CASSLGRRTNYGYTF.

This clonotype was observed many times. DNA for the CDR3: TGTGCCAGCAGCTTAGGCGCAGGGTATTCACCCCTCCACTTT. Amino acids: CASSLGAGYSPLHF. V is TRBV7-2 and J is TRBJ1-6, with D possibly matching TRBD1 (5 bases). The CDR3 length is 14 residues. The ends were cut back, 1 base at V and 8 bases at J, with 9 bases in the middle. Per germline, CDR1 SGHTA and CDR2 FQGNSA. The full variable domain, in which reference TRBV7-2 and TRBJ1-6 provide the parts outside the CDR3, is GAGVSQSPSNKVTEKGKDVELRCDPISGHTALYWYRQSLGQGLEFLIYFQGNSAPDKSGLPSDRFSAERTGGSVSTLTIQRTQQEDSAVYLCASSLGAGYSPLHFGNGTRLTVT.

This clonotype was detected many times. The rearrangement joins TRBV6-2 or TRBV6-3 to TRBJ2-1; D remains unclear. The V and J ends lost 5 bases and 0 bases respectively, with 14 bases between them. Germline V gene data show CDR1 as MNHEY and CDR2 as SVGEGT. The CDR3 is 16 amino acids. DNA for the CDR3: TGTGCCAGCAGTGCTGTCGACACCAGCTCCTACAATGAGCAGTTCTTC. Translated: CASSAVDTSSYNEQFF.